The rows below give T cell receptor beta chains drawn from one sample of a study of OX40 agonist ivuxolimab in advanced cancers. TCRdb's table, derived via immunoSEQ multiplex PCR, lists solely in-frame clones and lacks some. The sample holds some 50,000 clones; approximately 83% are singletons and the top ten take 12% to 15%. The material sequenced was CD4+ or CD8+ T cells sorted from blood, taken in a trial of the OX40 agonist ivuxolimab. The receptors originated from an adult with an advanced solid tumor such as melanoma, head and neck, liver or kidney cancer. CDR3s include the opening cysteine and the closing phenylalanine or tryptophan. Each record gives: J gene, clone size, D gene, V gene, CDR3 DNA, CDR3 protein. D genes are given only for firm matches. Clone size is not always given. Where it is, it says once, few, many or a class for expanded clones.

TRBJ2-2,few,TRBD2,TRBV19,TGTGCCAGTAGCGGGGGGACTAGCGGGAGGGTCACCGGGGAGCTGTTTTTT,CASSGGTSGRVTGELFF
TRBJ2-6,.,.,TRBV5-4,TGTGCCAGCAGCTTGGCCGGACGGGTCTCTGGGGCCAACGTCCTGACTTTC,CASSLAGRVSGANVLTF
TRBJ1-3,.,.,TRBV6-1,TGTGCCAGCAGTGAATTAGGGTTCTCTGGAAACACCATATATTTT,CASSELGFSGNTIYF
TRBJ2-1,.,TRBD2,TRBV5-6,TGTGCCAGCAGCCCCCTTCTAGCGGTCTACAATGAGCAGTTCTTC,CASSPLLAVYNEQFF
TRBJ1-1,.,.,TRBV25-1,TGTGCCAGCAGTGAAAGGGGGTGGGATGAAGCTTTCTTT,CASSERGWDEAFF
TRBJ2-7,.,.,TRBV6-4,TGTGCCAGCAGTGACCCTATCGGGCACAACTCCTACGAGCAGTACTTC,CASSDPIGHNSYEQYF
TRBJ2-1,.,TRBD2,TRBV2,TGTGCCAGCAGGCCTGGACTAGCGGGAAATGAGCAGTTCTTC,CASRPGLAGNEQFF
TRBJ2-5,.,.,TRBV7-9,TGTGCCAGCAGCACCCCCCGGCAGGCCAATGACCAGTACTTC,CASSTPRQANDQYF
TRBJ2-3,.,.,TRBV9,TGTGCCAGCAGCACGGGACGAACAGATACGCAGTATTTT,CASSTGRTDTQYF
TRBJ1-2,once,.,TRBV6-5,TGTGCCAGCAGTTACTCTTCAGGGTTGAGTAATGGCTACACCTTC,CASSYSSGLSNGYTF
TRBJ2-7,.,TRBD2,TRBV28,TGTGCCAGCCGCCCCTCTAGCGGGAGCCACGAGCAGTACTTC,CASRPSSGSHEQYF
TRBJ2-3,.,.,TRBV4-2,TGTGCCAGCAGCCAAGATGACGGGACTGACGATACGCAGTATTTT,CASSQDDGTDDTQYF
TRBJ2-2,few,TRBD2,TRBV5-1,TGCGCCAGCAGCCTGCGGGAGCCTAACACCGGGGAGCTGTTTTTT,CASSLREPNTGELFF
TRBJ2-2,once,.,TRBV18,TGTGCCAGCTCACCAATCGATACCGGGGAGCTGTTTTTT,CASSPIDTGELFF
TRBJ1-2,few,.,TRBV19,TGTGCCAGTAGTATAGGGACTTACTATGGCTACACCTTC,CASSIGTYYGYTF
TRBJ1-1,.,.,TRBV2,TGTGCCAGAGGAGGCCAGGGGATGAACACTGAAGCTTTCTTT,CARGGQGMNTEAFF
TRBJ1-2,.,.,TRBV6-1,TGTGCCAGCAGTGAATTGGCAGGGTTTGGCTACACCTTC,CASSELAGFGYTF
TRBJ2-3,.,.,TRBV19,TGTGCCAGTACCCAGGGTCGGGAGTTCGCAGATACGCAGTATTTT,CASTQGREFADTQYF
TRBJ1-4,.,.,TRBV2,TGTGCCAGCAGTAATTGGTGGGGTGGTGAAAAACTGTTTTTT,CASSNWWGGEKLFF
TRBJ1-2,few,TRBD1,TRBV11-2,TGTGCCAGCAGCGCGACGGGACAGGGAGACTATGGCTACACCTTC,CASSATGQGDYGYTF
TRBJ1-5,few,.,TRBV2,TGTGCCAGCAGACCTACAGAGCATCAGCCCCAGCATTTT,CASRPTEHQPQHF
TRBJ1-5,.,.,TRBV29-1,TGCAGCGTTTATATGTCAGGGGGCAATCAGCCCCAGCATTTT,CSVYMSGGNQPQHF
TRBJ2-1,.,.,TRBV15,TGTGCCACCAGCGGAACGACAAGCTCCTACAATGAGCAGTTCTTC,CATSGTTSSYNEQFF
TRBJ1-3,.,.,TRBV10-3,TGTGCCATCAGAACCGACCGGTTAAACACCATATATTTT,CAIRTDRLNTIYF
TRBJ1-5,.,TRBD1,TRBV28,TGTGCCAGCAGTACGGGACAGGTTAGCAATCAGCCCCAGCATTTT,CASSTGQVSNQPQHF
TRBJ2-3,.,TRBD2,TRBV4-2,TGTGCCAGCAGCCAAGAGGTCCTAGCGGGAGGCACAGATACGCAGTATTTT,CASSQEVLAGGTDTQYF
TRBJ2-7,.,.,TRBV19,TGTGCCAGTAGTCCAAGGACGGACGAGCAGTACTTC,CASSPRTDEQYF
TRBJ2-5,.,.,TRBV9,TGTGCCAGCAGCGTGGCAGGGAGGCAAGAGACCCAGTACTTC,CASSVAGRQETQYF
TRBJ2-1,.,TRBD2,TRBV5-8,TGTGCCAGCAGCCAGGGACTAGCGGGAAGGGATGAGCAGTTCTTC,CASSQGLAGRDEQFF
TRBJ2-5,.,.,TRBV5-1,TGCGCCAGCAGCTTGGTGTCTGGGATGAAAGAGACCCAGTACTTC,CASSLVSGMKETQYF
TRBJ1-6,.,TRBD1,TRBV6-4,TGTGCCAGCAGTGACTCGGGACAGGGGACGTCACCCCTCCACTTT,CASSDSGQGTSPLHF
TRBJ1-5,once,.,TRBV19,TGTGCCAGTAGTATAGACCCGAAGCCCCAGCATTTT,CASSIDPKPQHF
TRBJ2-5,once,TRBD1,TRBV7-8,TGTGCCAGCAGGCGAACGTGGGACAGGGGGCAGGAGACCCAGTACTTC,CASRRTWDRGQETQYF
TRBJ1-2,.,.,TRBV7-3,TGTGCCAGCAGCTTAGTAACACACGATGGCTACACCTTC,CASSLVTHDGYTF
TRBJ2-7,.,TRBD2,TRBV11-2,TGTGCCAGCAGCGGGGGGGTCTACGAGCAGTACTTC,CASSGGVYEQYF
TRBJ1-6,.,.,TRBV29-1,TGCAGCGTTGGAGACAGCCTTTATAATTCACCCCTCCACTTT,CSVGDSLYNSPLHF
TRBJ2-4,.,TRBD2,TRBV28,TGTGCCAGCAGCTTAGCGGGAGCAGCCAAAAACATTCAGTACTTC,CASSLAGAAKNIQYF
TRBJ1-1,.,.,TRBV5-1,TGCGCCAGCACCCCAGTCGCAGGGGTGAAGACTGAAGCTTTCTTT,CASTPVAGVKTEAFF
TRBJ1-5,.,TRBD1,TRBV9,TGTGCCAGCAGCGAGTCGGAAAAAACAGGGGATCAGCCCCAGCATTTT,CASSESEKTGDQPQHF
TRBJ2-1,.,TRBD1,TRBV4-1,TGCGCCAGCAGCCGGAAGGAGACTGTGGGGACAGGGGGCCAAAATGAGCAGTTCTTC,CASSRKETVGTGGQNEQFF
TRBJ2-3,.,TRBD2,TRBV4-1,TGCGCCAGCAGCCTAAGGCCCGGGGAAGCGGGAGGCACAGATACGCAGTATTTT,CASSLRPGEAGGTDTQYF
TRBJ1-5,.,.,TRBV9,TGTGCCAGCAGCCCCGGCCCAGGGTTCGGTCAGCCCCAGCATTTT,CASSPGPGFGQPQHF
TRBJ1-3,.,.,TRBV27,TGTGCCAGCAGTCTTCGACAAGGGAGAAACACCATATATTTT,CASSLRQGRNTIYF
TRBJ1-5,.,.,TRBV15,TGTGCCACCCAAAGGGATCTATATAGCAATCAGCCCCAGCATTTT,CATQRDLYSNQPQHF
TRBJ1-1,.,.,TRBV28,TGTGCCAGCACTAGGGAGTCCTTGGGCACTGAAGCTTTCTTT,CASTRESLGTEAFF